This T cell receptor (beta chain) was recorded in a study of T cells in Graves' hyperthyroidism and ophthalmopathy. Regarding the study as a whole: For ophthalmopathy, model prediction preceded onset by a median 6.5 months. By a 13 V-J model, ophthalmopathy was set apart from stable hyperthyroidism.

There were TCR beta CDR3 regions amplified from RNA transcripts. When the TCR CDR3 underwent first-round RT-PCR, the HTBI primer set was used. TCRdb re-derived calls from the multiplex PCR reads in MiXCR, one entry per CDR3 protein. Of some 340,000 distinct CDR3 sequences in the sample, roughly 13% were seen once. Many counts were recorded for this clonotype. Its target is not known. The CDR3 has 13 residues. Unmatched junction bases numbered 4, after V lost 6 bases and J lost 7 bases. In germline, CDR1 is MDHEN, CDR2 SYDVKM. Under 3 months was the duration of disease in ophthalmopathy patients, who also had a Clinical Activity Score of at least 3 and a NOSPECS grade of at least 4.

The chain has TRBV28 and TRBJ1-5; 9 bases are shared with TRBD1. The sample comprised blood. The sequence was collected from a woman in her thirties or forties with Graves' ophthalmopathy. Written as DNA, the CDR3 is TGTGCCAGCAGGCCGGGACAGGGACAGCCCCAGCATTTT. Protein: CASRPGQGQPQHF.